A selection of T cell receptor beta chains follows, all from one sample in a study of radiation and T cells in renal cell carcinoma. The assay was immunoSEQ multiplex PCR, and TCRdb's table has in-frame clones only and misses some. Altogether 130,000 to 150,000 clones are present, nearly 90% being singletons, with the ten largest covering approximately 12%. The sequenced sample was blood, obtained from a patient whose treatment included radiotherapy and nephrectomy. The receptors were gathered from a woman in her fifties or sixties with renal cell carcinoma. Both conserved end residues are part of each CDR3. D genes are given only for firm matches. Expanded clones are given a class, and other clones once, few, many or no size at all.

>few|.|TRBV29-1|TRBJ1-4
TGCAGCGTTGCATCTTCAACTAATGAAAAACTGTTTTTT
CSVASSTNEKLFF
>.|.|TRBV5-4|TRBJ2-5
TGTGCCAGCAGCTTCGGGGGCTTGGGGGGCCAAGAGACCCAGTACTTC
CASSFGGLGGQETQYF
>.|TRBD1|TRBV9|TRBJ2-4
TGTGCCAGCAGCGTAGGTTCTTGGGGACAGTCTTTTACTGCCAAAAACATTCAGTACTTC
CASSVGSWGQSFTAKNIQYF
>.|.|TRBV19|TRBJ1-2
TGTGCCACTTCGGGACGGACACCCTCTAACTATGGCTACACCTTC
CATSGRTPSNYGYTF
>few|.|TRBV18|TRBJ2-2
TGTGCCAGCTCAACAGATGTCGGGGAGCTGTTTTTT
CASSTDVGELFF
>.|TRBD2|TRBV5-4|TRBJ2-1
TGTGCCAGCAGCTGGAGCGGGGGGGCCCCCGAGCAGTTCTTC
CASSWSGGAPEQFF
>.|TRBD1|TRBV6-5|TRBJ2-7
TGTGCCAGCAGCCCTCGGGACAGCTCCTACGAGCAGTACTTC
CASSPRDSSYEQYF
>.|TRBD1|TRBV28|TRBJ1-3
TGTGCCAGCAGGGGACAGTTCCCTGGAAACACCATATATTTT
CASRGQFPGNTIYF
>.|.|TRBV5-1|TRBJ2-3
TGCGCCAGCAGCTCAACACAGGGAAATACGCAGTATTTT
CASSSTQGNTQYF
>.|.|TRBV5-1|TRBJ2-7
TGCGCCAGCAGCGACGTTACAGGGATGAGCGAGCAGTACTTC
CASSDVTGMSEQYF
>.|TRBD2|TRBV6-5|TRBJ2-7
TGTGCCAGCACCTCCGGGGGGACCTACGAGCAGTACTTC
CASTSGGTYEQYF
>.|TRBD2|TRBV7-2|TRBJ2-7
TGTGCCAGCAGCTTCCGGGGGGGAGACCCCTACGAGCAGTACTTC
CASSFRGGDPYEQYF
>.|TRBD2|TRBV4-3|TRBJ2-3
TGCGCCAGCAGCCAAGATCCCAGCGGGGGGCTCTCAGATACGCAGTATTTT
CASSQDPSGGLSDTQYF
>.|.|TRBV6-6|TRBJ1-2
TGTGCCAGCAGTCCGGGAAGCTACAATGGCTACACCTTC
CASSPGSYNGYTF
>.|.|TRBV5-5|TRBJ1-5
TGTGCCAGCAGCAATGACTACAATCAGCCCCAGCATTTT
CASSNDYNQPQHF
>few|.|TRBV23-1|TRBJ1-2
TGCGCCAGCAGTCAATCGATGCCGTCAGGGACCACCTATGGCTACACCTTC
CASSQSMPSGTTYGYTF
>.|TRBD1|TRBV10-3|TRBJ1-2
TGTGCCATCAGCAGAGGACAGGGGGGCTATGGCTACACCTTC
CAISRGQGGYGYTF
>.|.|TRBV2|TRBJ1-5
TGTGCCAGCAGCGTGGGGAAGGTGCAGCCCCAGCATTTT
CASSVGKVQPQHF
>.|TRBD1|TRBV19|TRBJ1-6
TGTGCCAGTAGACCCCGGGACAGTTCTTCACCCCTCCACTTT
CASRPRDSSSPLHF
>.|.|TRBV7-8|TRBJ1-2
TGTGCCAGCAGCTTAGCTCCGTGGCGAGACTATGGCTACACCTTC
CASSLAPWRDYGYTF
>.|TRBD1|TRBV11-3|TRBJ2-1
TGTGCCAGCAGCTTATGGGGGACAGGGGTGTTCCACAGTGAGCAGTTCTTC
CASSLWGTGVFHSEQFF
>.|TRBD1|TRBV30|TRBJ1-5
TGTGCCTGGGACATAGGGGGCCACAATCAGCCCCAGCATTTT
CAWDIGGHNQPQHF
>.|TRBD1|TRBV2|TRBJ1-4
TGTGCCAGCAGTGAGTCGCCAGGGGGGGCGGAAAATGAAAAACTGTTTTTT
CASSESPGGAENEKLFF
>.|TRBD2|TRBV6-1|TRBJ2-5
TGTGCCAGCAGTGTAGCGGGGGGGCGAAGTAGAGAGACCCAGTACTTC
CASSVAGGRSRETQYF
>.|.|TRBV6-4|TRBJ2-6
TGTGCCAGCAGTAAGGACTCTGGGGCCAACGTCCTGACTTTC
CASSKDSGANVLTF
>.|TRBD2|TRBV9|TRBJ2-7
TGTGCCAGCAGCGTGGGTATTAGCGGGGGTCTGGACGAGCAGTACTTC
CASSVGISGGLDEQYF
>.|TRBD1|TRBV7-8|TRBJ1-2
TGTGCCAGCAGTTGGAGGGACAGGGTATCCAGTGATGGCTACACCTTC
CASSWRDRVSSDGYTF
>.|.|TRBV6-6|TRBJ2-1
TGTGCCAGCAGTTACGGGCTACAGGGAGAATACAATGAGCAGTTCTTC
CASSYGLQGEYNEQFF